This record covers a single TCR beta chain. This sample's TCRbeta library carried unique molecular identifier barcodes. MiXCR, run by TCRdb on the PCR reads, gives a single entry per CDR3 protein. Here the sample spans some 290,000 distinct CDR3 sequences, more than 9% being singletons. These data belong to a study of T-cell reconstitution after alpha-beta-depleted transplantation in children. The CDR3 sequence is 15 residues long. Trimming left V 3 bases short and J 5 bases short, with 16 bases between. This sample comprised PBMCs from the stem cell graft donor, obtained from the stem cell graft. The chain links TRBV12-3 or TRBV12-4 to TRBJ2-5; the D gene could be TRBD1 or TRBD2 (5 bases each). The TCR comes from a human donor who donated a stem cell graft to a child with SCID. The CDR3 DNA reads TGTGCCAGCAGTTTCGGACTTGGGGCTGGCGAGACCCAGTACTTC. It yields the protein CASSFGLGAGETQYF.